The rows below give T cell receptor beta chains drawn from one sample of a study of T cells after yellow fever vaccination. TCRdb processed the 5' RACE reads anew with MiXCR; each CDR3 protein has one entry. The table has 50,000 or so distinct CDR3 sequences, 7% to 9% seen once; the top ten hold 25% to 30%. Sequenced material: CD8+ T cells sorted from PBMCs, taken around 16 days after the first yellow fever vaccination. Receptors were obtained from a man aged 18 to 30 who received the YFV17D yellow fever vaccine. Each CDR3 is given with its conserved first and last residue. The order of the fields is D gene, V gene, clone size, CDR3 protein. The D gene is left open where the match is weak. Clone size is given for some rows only: seen once, a few or many times, or a class if the clone is expanded.

d_gene: -
v_gene: TRBV20-1
abundance: -
CDR3aa: CCARDTSSYSYNEQFF

d_gene: -
v_gene: TRBV10-3
abundance: few
CDR3aa: CAISEIIGELFF

d_gene: TRBD1
v_gene: TRBV10-3
abundance: many
CDR3aa: CAISEQQGLLGETQYF

d_gene: TRBD1
v_gene: TRBV28
abundance: -
CDR3aa: CASSRDRGQGTDTQYF

d_gene: -
v_gene: TRBV5-6
abundance: many
CDR3aa: CASSLDVTDTQYF

d_gene: -
v_gene: TRBV2
abundance: many
CDR3aa: CASTVGYEQYF

d_gene: -
v_gene: TRBV29-1
abundance: many
CDR3aa: CSVDFPGLAQETQYF

d_gene: TRBD2
v_gene: TRBV7-2
abundance: -
CDR3aa: CASSLWGGRNNEQFF

d_gene: -
v_gene: TRBV20-1
abundance: many
CDR3aa: CSANVAAGEYGYTF

d_gene: -
v_gene: TRBV7-9
abundance: once
CDR3aa: CASSSPFYGDEQFF

d_gene: -
v_gene: TRBV4-1
abundance: many
CDR3aa: CASSQAENTGELFF

d_gene: -
v_gene: TRBV7-8
abundance: many
CDR3aa: CASSQKTGKNQPQHF

d_gene: -
v_gene: TRBV6-5
abundance: many
CDR3aa: CASSYPFEGPLDEQFF

d_gene: -
v_gene: TRBV5-1
abundance: few
CDR3aa: CASSRTADEQYF

d_gene: TRBD1
v_gene: TRBV15
abundance: many
CDR3aa: CATSGRDRGSGNTIYF

d_gene: -
v_gene: TRBV24-1
abundance: many
CDR3aa: CATQSRDTVGGYTF

d_gene: -
v_gene: TRBV4-3
abundance: many
CDR3aa: CASSQDRFSNQPQHF

d_gene: -
v_gene: TRBV6-4
abundance: many
CDR3aa: CASSEGRVPIIYQPQHF

d_gene: TRBD1
v_gene: TRBV12-3/TRBV12-4
abundance: many
CDR3aa: CASRDTGTGRNTEAFF

d_gene: -
v_gene: TRBV29-1
abundance: many
CDR3aa: CSVRVSQETQYF

d_gene: -
v_gene: TRBV7-2
abundance: many
CDR3aa: CASSFGGAVTEAFF

d_gene: -
v_gene: TRBV12-3/TRBV12-4
abundance: many
CDR3aa: CASSFSRRTQYF

d_gene: -
v_gene: TRBV7-2
abundance: many
CDR3aa: CASSLSVVPWDTQYF

d_gene: -
v_gene: TRBV7-9
abundance: many
CDR3aa: CASSLSELGGYTF

d_gene: TRBD2
v_gene: TRBV7-2
abundance: many
CDR3aa: CASSLSIGGAIREQFF

d_gene: -
v_gene: TRBV10-3
abundance: many
CDR3aa: CAISLGGVTEAFF

d_gene: TRBD2
v_gene: TRBV7-2
abundance: many
CDR3aa: CASSLSAGGFTDTQYF

d_gene: TRBD1
v_gene: TRBV27
abundance: many
CDR3aa: CASTWTGYNEQFF

d_gene: TRBD1
v_gene: TRBV6-5
abundance: many
CDR3aa: CASSYVDRGSEAFF